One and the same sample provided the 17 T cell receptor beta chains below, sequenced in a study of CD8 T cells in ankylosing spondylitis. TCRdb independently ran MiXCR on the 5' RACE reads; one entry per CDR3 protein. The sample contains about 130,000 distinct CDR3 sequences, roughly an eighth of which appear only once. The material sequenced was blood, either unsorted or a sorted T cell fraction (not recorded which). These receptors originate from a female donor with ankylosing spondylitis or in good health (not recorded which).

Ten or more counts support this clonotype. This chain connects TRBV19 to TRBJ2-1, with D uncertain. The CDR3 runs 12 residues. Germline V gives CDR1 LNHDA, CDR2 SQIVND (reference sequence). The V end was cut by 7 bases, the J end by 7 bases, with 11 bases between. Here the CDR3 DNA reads TGTGCCAGTACCACGCGAATTAATGAGCAGTTCTTC. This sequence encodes CASTTRINEQFF.

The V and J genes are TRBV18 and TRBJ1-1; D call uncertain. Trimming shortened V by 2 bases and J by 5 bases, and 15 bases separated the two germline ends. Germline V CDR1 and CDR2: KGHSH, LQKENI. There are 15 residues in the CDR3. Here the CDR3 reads CASSPILTTSTEAFF. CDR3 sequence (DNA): TGTGCCAGCTCACCAATATTGACGACGTCTACTGAAGCTTTCTTT.

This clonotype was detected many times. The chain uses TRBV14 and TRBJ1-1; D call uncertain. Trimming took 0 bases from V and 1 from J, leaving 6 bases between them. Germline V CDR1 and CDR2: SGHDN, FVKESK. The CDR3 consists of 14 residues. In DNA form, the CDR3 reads TGTGCCAGCAGCCAAGAAGGCGGGAACACTGAAGCTTTCTTT. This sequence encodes CASSQEGGNTEAFF.

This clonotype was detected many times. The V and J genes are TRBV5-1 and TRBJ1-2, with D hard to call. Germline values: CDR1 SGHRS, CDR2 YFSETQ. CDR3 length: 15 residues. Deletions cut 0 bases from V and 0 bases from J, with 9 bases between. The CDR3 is CASSLETVTNYGYTF. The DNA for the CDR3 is TGCGCCAGCAGCTTGGAAACAGTCACTAACTATGGCTACACCTTC.

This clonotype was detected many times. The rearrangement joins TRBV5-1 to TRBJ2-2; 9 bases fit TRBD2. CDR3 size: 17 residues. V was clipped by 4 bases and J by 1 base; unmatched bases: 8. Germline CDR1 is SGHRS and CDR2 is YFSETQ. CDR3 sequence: CASSLTLAGLNTGELFF. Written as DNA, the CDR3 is TGCGCCAGCAGCCTGACTCTAGCGGGGCTGAACACCGGGGAGCTGTTTTTT.

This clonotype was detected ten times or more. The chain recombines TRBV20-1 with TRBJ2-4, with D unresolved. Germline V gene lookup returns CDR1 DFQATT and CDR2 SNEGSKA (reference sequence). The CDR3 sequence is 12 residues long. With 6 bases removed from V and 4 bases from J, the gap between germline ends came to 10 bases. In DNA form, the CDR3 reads TGCAGTGCCAAGGACGGGAAAAACATTCAGTACTTC. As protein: CSAKDGKNIQYF.

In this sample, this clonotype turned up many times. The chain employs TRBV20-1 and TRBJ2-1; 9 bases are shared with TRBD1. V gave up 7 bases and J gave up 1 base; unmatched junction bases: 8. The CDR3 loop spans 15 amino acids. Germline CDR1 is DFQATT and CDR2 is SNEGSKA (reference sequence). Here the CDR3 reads CSVRGGTGSYNEQFF. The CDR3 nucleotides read TGCAGTGTCAGAGGTGGGACAGGGTCCTACAATGAGCAGTTCTTC.

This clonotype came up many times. CDR3 coding DNA: TGTGCCACCAGTACTAGCGGATACACAGATACGCAGTATTTT. Translating gives CATSTSGYTDTQYF. The gene calls are TRBV24-1 and TRBJ2-3; TRBD2 matches 8 bases. V shed 6 bases and J 2 bases; nucleotides not matched to a gene: 3. Germline V gene sequence: CDR1 KGHDR, CDR2 SFDVKD. This CDR3 comprises 14 residues.

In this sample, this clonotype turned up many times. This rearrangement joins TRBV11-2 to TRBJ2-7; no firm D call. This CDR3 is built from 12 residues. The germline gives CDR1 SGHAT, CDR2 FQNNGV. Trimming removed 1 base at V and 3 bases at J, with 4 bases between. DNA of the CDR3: TGTGCCAGCAGCTTAGGGATCTACGAGCAGTACTTC. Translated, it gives CASSLGIYEQYF. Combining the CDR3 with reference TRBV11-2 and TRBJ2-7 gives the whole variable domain EAGVAQSPRYKIIEKRQSVAFWCNPISGHATLYWYQQILGQGPKLLIQFQNNGVVDDSQLPKDRFSAERLKGVDSTLKIQPAKLEDSAVYLCASSLGIYEQYFGPGTRLTVT.

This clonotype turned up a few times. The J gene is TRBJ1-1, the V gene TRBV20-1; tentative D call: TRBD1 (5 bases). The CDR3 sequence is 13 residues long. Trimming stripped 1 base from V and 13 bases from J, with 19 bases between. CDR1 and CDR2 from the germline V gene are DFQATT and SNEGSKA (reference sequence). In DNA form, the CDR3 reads TGCAGTGCTAGAGGGTCGGGGCTTGGGAGGGTTTTCTTT. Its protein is CSARGSGLGRVFF.

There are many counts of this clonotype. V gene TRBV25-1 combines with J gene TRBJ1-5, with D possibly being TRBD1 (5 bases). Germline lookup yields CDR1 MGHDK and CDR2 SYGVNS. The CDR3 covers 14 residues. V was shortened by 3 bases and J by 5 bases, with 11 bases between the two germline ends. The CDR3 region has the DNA TGTGCCAGCAGTGAGAGGGGTTGGTATCAGCCCCAGCATTTT. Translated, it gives CASSERGWYQPQHF.

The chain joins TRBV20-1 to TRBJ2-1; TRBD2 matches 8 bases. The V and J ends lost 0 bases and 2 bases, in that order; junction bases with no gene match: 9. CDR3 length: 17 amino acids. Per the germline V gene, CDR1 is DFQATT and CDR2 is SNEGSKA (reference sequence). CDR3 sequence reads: CSARDRAGRGTYNEQFF. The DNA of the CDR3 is TGCAGTGCTAGAGATCGGGCCGGGAGGGGGACCTACAATGAGCAGTTCTTC.

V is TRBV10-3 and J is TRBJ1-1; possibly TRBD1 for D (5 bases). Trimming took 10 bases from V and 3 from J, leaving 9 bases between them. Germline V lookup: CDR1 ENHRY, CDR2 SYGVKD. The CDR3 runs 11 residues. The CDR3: CATLQDTEAFF. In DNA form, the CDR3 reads TGTGCCACCCTACAGGACACTGAAGCTTTCTTT.

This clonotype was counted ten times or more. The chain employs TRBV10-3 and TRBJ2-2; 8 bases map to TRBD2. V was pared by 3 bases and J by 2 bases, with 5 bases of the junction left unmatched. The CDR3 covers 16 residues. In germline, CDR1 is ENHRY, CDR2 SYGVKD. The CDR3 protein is CAISDRGGSNTGELFF. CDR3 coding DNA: TGTGCCATCAGTGATCGGGGGGGCTCTAACACCGGGGAGCTGTTTTTT.

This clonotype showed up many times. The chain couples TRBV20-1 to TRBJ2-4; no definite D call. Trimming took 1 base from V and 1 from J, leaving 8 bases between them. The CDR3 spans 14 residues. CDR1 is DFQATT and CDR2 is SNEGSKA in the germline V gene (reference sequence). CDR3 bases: TGCAGTGCTAGAGGCGGCGGTGCCAAAAACATTCAGTACTTC. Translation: CSARGGGAKNIQYF.

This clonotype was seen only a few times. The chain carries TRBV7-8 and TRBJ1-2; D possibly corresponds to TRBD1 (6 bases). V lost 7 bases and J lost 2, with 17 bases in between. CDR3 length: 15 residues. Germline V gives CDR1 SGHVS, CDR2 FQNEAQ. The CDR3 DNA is TGTGCCAGCACTATGTCCCGGGACACAAACTATGGCTACACCTTC. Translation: CASTMSRDTNYGYTF.

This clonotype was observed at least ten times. CDR3 sequence reads: CASSLFPAGSYEQYF. In nucleotides, the CDR3 is TGTGCCAGCAGTTTATTCCCCGCAGGCTCCTACGAGCAGTACTTC. V gene TRBV27 combines with J gene TRBJ2-7; D is uncertain. The germline gives CDR1 MNHEY, CDR2 SMNVEV (reference sequence). The CDR3 runs to 15 residues. Trimming stripped 1 base from V and 0 bases from J, with 10 bases between.